A selection of T cell receptor beta chains follows, all from one sample in a study of blood T cell repertoires in COVID-19. Data came from immunoSEQ multiplex PCR; TCRdb stores just in-frame clones and leaves some out. The sample lists about 300,000 clones; approximately 88% were seen once. The material sequenced was peripheral blood. These receptors were taken from a human donor with COVID-19, enrolled during active disease. The donor label of this sample is uncertain. The CDR3 runs from the conserved cysteine through the conserved F or W. A D gene is named only where the DNA matches it firmly. Clone size, where shown, is once, few, many, or a class for clones that have expanded.

>TRBD1|TRBJ1-4|-|TRBV5-1
TGCGCCAGCAGCTTGCGGGACAGTGGTCCGACTAATGAAAAACTGTTTTTT
CASSLRDSGPTNEKLFF
>TRBD2|TRBJ2-7|-|TRBV6-5
TGTGCCAGCAGTTACCGGGTAGCGGGCTACGAGCAGTACTTC
CASSYRVAGYEQYF
>TRBD2|TRBJ2-1|-|TRBV7-9
TGTGCCAGCAGCTTACCTCAGCTTCGGACTAGCGGGGACAATGAGCAGTTCTTC
CASSLPQLRTSGDNEQFF
>TRBD2|TRBJ2-1|-|TRBV7-9
TGTGCCAGCAGCTTAGGGGCTAGCGGGAGGGCCATAAATGAGCAGTTCTTC
CASSLGASGRAINEQFF
>TRBD1|TRBJ1-1|-|TRBV28
TGTGCCAGCAGTCCCCGAAAGGGGGCTCGGAACACTGAAGCTTTCTTT
CASSPRKGARNTEAFF
>TRBD2|TRBJ2-1|-|TRBV2
TGTGCCAGCAGAGGACTAGGCAATGAGCAGTTCTTC
CASRGLGNEQFF
>-|TRBJ2-4|-|TRBV6-2/TRBV6-3
TGTGCCAGCAGTTACTCAGACTCCCTTGATAGGTACTTC
CASSYSDSLDRYF
>-|TRBJ2-3|once|TRBV19
TGTGCCAGTAGTCCCGGAGGAGGGGAGGATACGCAGTATTTT
CASSPGGGEDTQYF
>-|TRBJ1-4|-|TRBV28
TGTGCCAGCACTCCTGGGGGACTTAATGAAAAACTGTTTTTT
CASTPGGLNEKLFF
>TRBD1|TRBJ2-3|-|TRBV10-3
TGTGCCATCAGCGGGACAGGGAAGGGGTCGGGGGGCCGACTAGATACGCAGTATTTT
CAISGTGKGSGGRLDTQYF
>TRBD1|TRBJ1-1|-|TRBV5-8
TGTGCCAGCAGCTACAAGACAGGGGGTGACACTGAAGCTTTCTTT
CASSYKTGGDTEAFF
>-|TRBJ2-2|-|TRBV27
TGTGCCAGCATTTTTTCTCCCGGACAGCTTATGACCGGGGAGCTGTTTTTT
CASIFSPGQLMTGELFF
>TRBD1|TRBJ2-7|-|TRBV19
TGTGCCAGTAGTAGGATCTTAACAGGGGGGCACGAGCAGTACTTC
CASSRILTGGHEQYF
>-|TRBJ1-3|-|TRBV18
TGTGCCAGCTCACCATTACAGTCCCTCTCTGGAAACACCATATATTTT
CASSPLQSLSGNTIYF
>TRBD2|TRBJ2-5|-|TRBV5-1
TGCGCCAGCAGCTCCGGACTAGCGGGAGGAGTTCAAGAGACCCAGTACTTC
CASSSGLAGGVQETQYF
>TRBD2|TRBJ2-7|-|TRBV6-1
TGTGCCAGCAGTGACGCTAGCGGGACTTACGAGCAGTACTTC
CASSDASGTYEQYF
>-|TRBJ2-2|-|TRBV21-1
TGTGCCAGCAGCAATTACCGGGAGGGAGCCGGGGAGCTGTTTTTT
CASSNYREGAGELFF
>-|TRBJ1-1|-|TRBV6-4
TGTGCCAGCAGTGAAGAGGGTGGGGCTGAAGCTTTCTTT
CASSEEGGAEAFF
>TRBD2|TRBJ2-7|few|TRBV6-2/TRBV6-3
TGTGCCAGCAGTTACTCCAGGACTAGCGGGAGGCTCTCCTACGAGCAGTACTTC
CASSYSRTSGRLSYEQYF
>TRBD1|TRBJ2-3|-|TRBV5-1
TGCGCCAGCAGCCCGATGACAGGGACCAGCACAGATACGCAGTATTTT
CASSPMTGTSTDTQYF
>TRBD1|TRBJ2-7|-|TRBV10-1
TGCGCCAGCCCGGACAGGGGGTTTAACGAGCAGTACTTC
CASPDRGFNEQYF
>-|TRBJ2-3|few|TRBV11-1
TGTGCCAGCAGCTTAGCACGGTTCAGCACAGATACGCAGTATTTT
CASSLARFSTDTQYF
>TRBD1|TRBJ2-3|-|TRBV28
TGTGCCAGCAGTTTGGGACAGAGTACAGATACGCAGTATTTT
CASSLGQSTDTQYF
>-|TRBJ2-6|-|TRBV2
TGTGCCAGCAGTGTCGGTGGGGCCAACGTCCTGACTTTC
CASSVGGANVLTF
>-|TRBJ1-2|-|TRBV28
TGTGCCAGCAGTTTACCCGACAGTCTCTATGGCTACACCTTC
CASSLPDSLYGYTF
>TRBD2|TRBJ2-7|-|TRBV9
TGTGCCAGCAGCGGAACCCGACTAGCGGGAGACAACGAGCAGTACTTC
CASSGTRLAGDNEQYF
>-|TRBJ1-5|-|TRBV7-6
TGTGCCAGCAGCTTGGGGGGTTATAGCAATCAGCCCCAGCATTTT
CASSLGGYSNQPQHF
>TRBD1|TRBJ2-3|once|TRBV30
TGTGCCTGGACCGGGACAGGAGGGCCAAATACGCAGTATTTT
CAWTGTGGPNTQYF
>TRBD1|TRBJ2-2|-|TRBV5-3
TGTGCCAGAAGCTTGGGAGGGACAGGAGTGAACACCGGGGAGCTGTTTTTT
CARSLGGTGVNTGELFF
>TRBD2|TRBJ2-1|few|TRBV11-3
TGTGCCAGCAGCTTAAGCGGGAGCGTCTCCAATGAGCAGTTCTTC
CASSLSGSVSNEQFF
>TRBD2|TRBJ2-5|-|TRBV6-2/TRBV6-3
TGTGCCAGCAGTTACTCAAGACTAGCGCTAGAGACCCAGTACTTC
CASSYSRLALETQYF
>TRBD1|TRBJ2-6|-|TRBV6-1
TGTGCCAGCAGTGCCGAGACAGGGGCCCTCGGGGCCAACGTCCTGACTTTC
CASSAETGALGANVLTF
>TRBD2|TRBJ2-5|-|TRBV3-1/TRBV3-2
TGTGCCAGCAGCCAGCGACTAGCGGGCCAAGAGACCCAGTACTTC
CASSQRLAGQETQYF
>-|TRBJ2-3|-|TRBV6-2/TRBV6-3
TGTGCCAGCAGTTACAGGGCGGGTACGCAGTATTTT
CASSYRAGTQYF
>-|TRBJ2-2|once|TRBV28
TGTGCCACCGAACAAGAGGGCACCGGGGAGCTGTTTTTT
CATEQEGTGELFF
>TRBD2|TRBJ2-1|-|TRBV24-1
TGTGCCACCAGTGATAATCCCGCGACTAGCGGGACCCCCCGCGAGCAGTTCTTC
CATSDNPATSGTPREQFF
>TRBD2|TRBJ2-1|-|TRBV7-3
TGTGCCAGCAGCCTAGCGGTCTCCTACAATGAGCAGTTCTTC
CASSLAVSYNEQFF
>-|TRBJ1-5|-|TRBV6-2/TRBV6-3
TGTGCCAGCAGCATAATCCCCTCCGGGACAAATCAGCCCCAGCATTTT
CASSIIPSGTNQPQHF
>TRBD1|TRBJ1-1|few|TRBV5-1
TGCGCCAGCAGCTTCCAGGGGGCGAGGGATCCGGCTGAAGCTTTCTTT
CASSFQGARDPAEAFF
>-|TRBJ2-5|few|TRBV18
TGTGCCAGCTCACCCCGGGAGAGTTTTCAGACCCAGTACTTC
CASSPRESFQTQYF
>-|TRBJ1-5|-|TRBV5-1
TGCGCCAGCAGCTTGGATCAGGGAGGTCAGCCCCAGCATTTT
CASSLDQGGQPQHF
>-|TRBJ1-1|-|TRBV5-4
TGTGCCAGCAGCTTGGACAGGAGCAAGTCTGAAGCTTTCTTT
CASSLDRSKSEAFF
>TRBD1|TRBJ1-6|-|TRBV7-3
TGTGCCAGCAGCTTAAACGGACAGGGCGTAAATTCACCCCTCCACTTT
CASSLNGQGVNSPLHF
>-|TRBJ2-7|-|TRBV6-6
TGTGCCAGCAGGGAACCCGGGACAACCCTAAGGAGCGAGCAGTACTTC
CASREPGTTLRSEQYF
>-|TRBJ2-3|-|TRBV11-3
TGTGCCAGCAGCTTATTGTGGGAGGATGGAACAGATACGCAGTATTTT
CASSLLWEDGTDTQYF